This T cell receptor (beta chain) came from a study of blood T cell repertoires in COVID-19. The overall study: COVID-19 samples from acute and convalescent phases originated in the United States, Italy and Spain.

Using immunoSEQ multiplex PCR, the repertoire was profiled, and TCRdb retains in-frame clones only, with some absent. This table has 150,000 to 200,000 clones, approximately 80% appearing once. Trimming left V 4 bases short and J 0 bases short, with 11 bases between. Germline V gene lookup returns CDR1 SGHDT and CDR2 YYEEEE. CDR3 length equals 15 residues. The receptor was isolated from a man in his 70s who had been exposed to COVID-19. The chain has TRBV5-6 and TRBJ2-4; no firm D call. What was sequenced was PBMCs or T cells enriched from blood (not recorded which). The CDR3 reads CASSPGWVAKNIQYF. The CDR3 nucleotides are TGTGCCAGCAGCCCCGGGTGGGTAGCCAAAAACATTCAGTACTTC.